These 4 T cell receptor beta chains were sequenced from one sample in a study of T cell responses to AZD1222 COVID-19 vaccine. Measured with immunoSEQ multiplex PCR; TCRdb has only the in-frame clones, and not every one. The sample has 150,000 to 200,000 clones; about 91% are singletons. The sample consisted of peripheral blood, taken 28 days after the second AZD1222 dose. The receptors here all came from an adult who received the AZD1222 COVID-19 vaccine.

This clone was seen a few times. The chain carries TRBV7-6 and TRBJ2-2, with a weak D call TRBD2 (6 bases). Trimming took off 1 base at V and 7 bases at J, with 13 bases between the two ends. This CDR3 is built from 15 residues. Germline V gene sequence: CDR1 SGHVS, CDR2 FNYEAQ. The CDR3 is CASSLGGARGGELFF. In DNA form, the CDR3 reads TGTGCCAGCAGCTTAGGCGGGGCACGGGGCGGGGAGCTGTTTTTT.

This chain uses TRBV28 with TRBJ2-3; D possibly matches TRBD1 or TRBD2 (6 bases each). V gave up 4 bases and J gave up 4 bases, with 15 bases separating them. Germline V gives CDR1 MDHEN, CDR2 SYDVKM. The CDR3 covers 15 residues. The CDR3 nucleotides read TGTGCCAGCAGTTCAAAGGGGGGCGGGGCAGATACGCAGTATTTT. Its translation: CASSSKGGGADTQYF.

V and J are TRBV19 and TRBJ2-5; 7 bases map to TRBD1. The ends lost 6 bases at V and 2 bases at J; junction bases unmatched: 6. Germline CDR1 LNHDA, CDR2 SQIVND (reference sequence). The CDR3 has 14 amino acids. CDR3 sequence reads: CASRTGVGQETQYF. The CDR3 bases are TGTGCCAGTAGAACAGGGGTGGGACAAGAGACCCAGTACTTC.

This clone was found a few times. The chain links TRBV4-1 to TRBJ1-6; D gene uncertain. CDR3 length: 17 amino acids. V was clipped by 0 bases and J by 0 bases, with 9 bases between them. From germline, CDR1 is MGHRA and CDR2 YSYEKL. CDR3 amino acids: CASSQESWSSYNSPLHF. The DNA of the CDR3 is TGCGCCAGCAGCCAAGAGTCATGGAGCTCCTATAATTCACCCCTCCACTTT.